The clone carrying this T cell receptor (beta chain) was recorded at least ten times. What it binds is not known. Axillary draining lymph nodes of breast cancer patients supplied the node samples. The data were obtained in a study of breast tumors, draining lymph nodes, adjacent tissues. Broader study findings: The data were judged consistent with most tumor T cells coming from lymph node and expanding in tumor.

V lost 6 bases to trimming and J lost 6 bases, with 16 bases between them. The CDR3 covers 14 residues. Germline CDR1 reads MDHEN; CDR2 reads SYDVKM. TCRdb passed the multiplex PCR reads through MiXCR, listing each CDR3 protein once. The top ten clones hold less than 1.5% of a sample with 90,000 to 120,000 distinct CDR3 sequences, about 20% of them seen once. The chain carries TRBV28 and TRBJ2-3; D assignment may be TRBD1 or TRBD2 (5 bases each). Sequencing was carried out using axillary lymph node tissue. This receptor was obtained from a female donor with breast cancer. Some clones in this sample may be carry-over from other donors' samples. The CDR3 spells CASSPRGVEDTQYF. Written as DNA, the CDR3 is TGTGCCAGCAGCCCGCGAGGGGTGGAGGATACGCAGTATTTT.